One and the same sample provided the 18 T cell receptor beta chains below, sequenced in a study of blood T cell repertoires in COVID-19 (dated by TCRdb to about 2020). The library was generated by the immunoSEQ multiplex PCR assay. TCRdb carries this immuneACCESS record with in-frame sequences only. Its versions omit some clonotypes, under half of them owing to an unresolved V gene in the studies checked, with the rest unexplained. The sample table lists some 360,000 clones, around 87% of them with a count of one. About 2.5% of the sample comes from the top ten. The specimen sequenced was peripheral blood. The receptors shown here come from a woman in her sixties with COVID-19, enrolled during active disease.

This clone was recorded at least ten times. The V gene is TRBV5-6, the J gene TRBJ1-1, with TRBD1 as a possible D gene (5 bases). The CDR3 covers 15 residues. V was shortened by 2 bases and J by 4 bases, with 15 bases between the two germline ends. In germline, CDR1 is SGHDT, CDR2 YYEEEE. CDR3 sequence: CASSFIGAGGTEAFF. The DNA for the CDR3 is TGTGCCAGCAGCTTTATCGGGGCCGGGGGCACTGAAGCTTTCTTT.

This clone was recorded only once. V is TRBV6-5 and J is TRBJ1-1, with D uncertain. V was clipped by 2 bases and J by 5 bases, with 9 bases between them. This CDR3 region has 13 residues. Germline loops: CDR1 MNHEY, CDR2 SVGAGI. The CDR3 DNA sequence: TGTGCCAGCAGTTACCCCGGGGTAACTGAAGCTTTCTTT. It encodes CASSYPGVTEAFF.

This sequence joins TRBV19 and TRBJ1-1; tentatively, D is TRBD1 (5 bases). The V and J ends lost 2 bases and 1 base respectively, with 14 bases between them. The length of the CDR3 is 16 residues. Germline V gene sequence: CDR1 LNHDA, CDR2 SQIVND (reference sequence). The CDR3 loop reads CASSIQGRDGNTEAFF. The DNA of the CDR3 is TGTGCCAGTAGTATACAGGGAAGAGACGGGAACACTGAAGCTTTCTTT.

The chain carries TRBV9 and TRBJ2-1; 11 positions agree with TRBD2. Unmatched junction bases numbered 8, after V lost 3 bases and J lost 3 bases. The CDR3 runs 17 residues. CDR1 is SGDLS, CDR2 YYNGEE, per germline. CDR3 sequence (DNA): TGTGCCAGCAGCGAGAATCTAGCGGGGGGCCTCTACAATGAGCAGTTCTTC. Protein product: CASSENLAGGLYNEQFF.

The chain joins TRBV7-2 to TRBJ1-5, with 8 bases that match TRBD1. CDR3 length: 14 amino acids. From germline, CDR1 is SGHTA and CDR2 FQGNSA. V gave up 5 bases and J gave up 7 bases; unmatched junction bases: 7. For the CDR3, the DNA is TGTGCCAGCAGCCAAGACAGGGGCGGCCAGCCCCAGCATTTT. Amino acids: CASSQDRGGQPQHF. The full variable domain, in which reference TRBV7-2 and TRBJ1-5 provide the parts outside the CDR3, is GAGVSQSPSNKVTEKGKDVELRCDPISGHTALYWYRQSLGQGLEFLIYFQGNSAPDKSGLPSDRFSAERTGGSVSTLTIQRTQQEDSAVYLCASSQDRGGQPQHFGDGTRLSIL.

This chain links TRBV7-3 with TRBJ1-2; 7 bases are a match to TRBD1. The CDR3 has 16 residues. Germline CDR1 reads SGHTA; CDR2 reads FQGTGA. Losses at the gene ends were 2 bases for V and 3 bases for J; bases not matched to a gene: 9. CDR3 loop: CASSLAPTGWDYGYTF. The DNA for the CDR3 is TGTGCCAGCAGCTTAGCCCCGACAGGGTGGGACTATGGCTACACCTTC.

The chain has TRBV19 and TRBJ2-2; TRBD1 might be the D (5 bases). V was trimmed by 5 bases and J by 4 bases, leaving 11 bases between them. The germline V gene has CDR1 LNHDA and CDR2 SQIVND (reference sequence). The CDR3 runs to 14 residues. The CDR3 loop is CASSEDSSTGELFF. DNA for the CDR3: TGTGCCAGTAGTGAAGACAGTAGCACCGGGGAGCTGTTTTTT.

The J gene is TRBJ1-2, the V gene TRBV3-1 (or the pseudogene TRBV3-2), with 9 bases lining up with TRBD1. J gave up 8 bases and V 4 bases, and 11 bases lay outside the gene matches. The CDR3 has 15 residues. Germline V CDR1 and CDR2: LGHDT, YNNKEL (reference sequence). CDR3 sequence reads: CASSLTGGPVSGYTF. The CDR3 nucleotides read TGTGCCAGCAGCCTCACAGGGGGCCCGGTTAGCGGCTACACCTTC.

The J gene is TRBJ1-4, the V gene TRBV7-9, with D perhaps TRBD1 (5 bases). There are 14 residues in the CDR3. Per germline, CDR1 SEHNR and CDR2 FQNEAQ (reference sequence). V was pared by 6 bases and J by 5 bases, with 13 bases between. CDR3 region: CASRYDSLNEKLFF. CDR3 sequence (DNA): TGTGCCAGCAGATACGACAGTTTAAATGAAAAACTGTTTTTT.

This rearrangement joins TRBV6-5 to TRBJ1-2; TRBD1 matches 7 bases. Trimming removed 6 bases from V and 5 bases from J; junction bases left unmatched: 3. This CDR3 is 12 amino acids long. The germline V gene encodes CDR1 MNHEY and CDR2 SVGAGI. CDR3 loop: CASRIQGYGYTF. CDR3 coding DNA: TGTGCCAGCAGGATACAGGGGTATGGCTACACCTTC.

This chain links TRBV9 with TRBJ1-1; D is ambiguous. The V gene lost 2 bases and the J gene lost 0 bases, with 11 bases spanning the gap. The CDR3 is made up of 15 amino acids. Germline CDR1 SGDLS, CDR2 YYNGEE. The CDR3 reads CASSVNSLLNTEAFF. CDR3 in DNA: TGTGCCAGCAGCGTTAACAGCCTTTTGAACACTGAAGCTTTCTTT.

The chain couples TRBV29-1 to TRBJ2-5, with D uncertain. V was trimmed by 7 bases and J by 6 bases, leaving 9 bases between them. Germline CDR1 and CDR2: SQVTM and ANQGSEA. The CDR3 spans 10 residues. The CDR3 sequence: CSAYTKTQYF. DNA of the CDR3: TGCAGCGCCTATACGAAGACCCAGTACTTC.

Only one count was recorded for this clone. This chain joins TRBV14 and TRBJ2-7; D remains ambiguous. The CDR3 loop spans 14 amino acids. The germline V gene has CDR1 SGHDN and CDR2 FVKESK. The germline V and J ends were trimmed by 4 bases and 0 bases, with 10 bases remaining between them. The CDR3 region has the DNA TGTGCCAGCAGCCCTCGTATCAGCTCCTACGAGCAGTACTTC. It yields the protein CASSPRISSYEQYF.

The chain is built from TRBV28 and TRBJ1-1; 9 bases are shared with TRBD1. Trimming at V came to 5 bases and at J to 4 bases, leaving 8 bases not matched to a gene. This CDR3 comprises 15 residues. Germline values: CDR1 MDHEN, CDR2 SYDVKM. The CDR3 DNA reads TGTGCCAGCAGTGGCTCGGGACAGGGTGCCACTGAAGCTTTCTTT. This codes for CASSGSGQGATEAFF.

The chain is built from TRBV30 and TRBJ1-5; D uncertain. Trimming took 0 bases from V and 4 from J, leaving 22 bases between them. Germline V gene data show CDR1 as GTSNPN and CDR2 as SVGIG (reference sequence). The CDR3 has 18 residues. CDR3 sequence reads: CAWSVSRGIGYLNQPQHF. CDR3 DNA sequence: TGTGCCTGGAGTGTATCTCGGGGAATCGGATACCTGAATCAGCCCCAGCATTTT.

This clone occurred once. This chain joins TRBV29-1 and TRBJ1-3; D might be TRBD1 (5 bases). The CDR3 spans 15 residues. The V gene lost 1 base and the J gene lost 1 base, with 11 bases spanning the gap. The germline gives CDR1 SQVTM, CDR2 ANQGSEA. CDR3 nucleotides: TGCAGCGTTGAAGGCAGGAGGGGATCTGGAAACACCATATATTTT. As protein: CSVEGRRGSGNTIYF.

V gene TRBV6-4 combines with J gene TRBJ1-3; D is ambiguous. The V and J ends lost 5 bases and 4 bases respectively, with 9 bases between them. This CDR3 has 13 residues. Germline values: CDR1 MRHNA, CDR2 SNTAGT. CDR3 DNA: TGTGCCAGCAGTAGTGGAGCAGGAAACACCATATATTTT. Encoded protein: CASSSGAGNTIYF.

This clone came up a few times. The chain's CDR3 is CASSLPPEQLFF. CDR3 sequence (DNA): TGTGCCAGCAGCTTACCCCCGGAGCAGCTGTTTTTT. This chain uses TRBV7-3 with TRBJ2-2; D is unclear. CDR3 size: 12 residues. Germline V gives CDR1 SGHTA, CDR2 FQGTGA. V lost 2 bases, J lost 12 bases, and 10 bases lay in between.